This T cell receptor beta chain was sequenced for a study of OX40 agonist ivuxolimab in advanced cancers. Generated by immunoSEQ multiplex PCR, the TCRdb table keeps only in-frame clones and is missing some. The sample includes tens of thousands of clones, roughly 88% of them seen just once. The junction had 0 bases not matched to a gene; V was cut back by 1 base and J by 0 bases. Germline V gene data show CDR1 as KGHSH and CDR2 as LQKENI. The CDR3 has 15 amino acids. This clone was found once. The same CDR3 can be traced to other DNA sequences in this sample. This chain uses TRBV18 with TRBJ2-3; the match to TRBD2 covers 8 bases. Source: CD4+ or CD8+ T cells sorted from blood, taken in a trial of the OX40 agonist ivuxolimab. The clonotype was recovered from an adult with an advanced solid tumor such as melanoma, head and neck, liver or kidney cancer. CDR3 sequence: CASSPLAGSTDTQYF. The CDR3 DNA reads TGTGCCAGCTCACCACTAGCGGGAAGCACAGATACGCAGTATTTT.